Shown below are 8 T cell receptor beta chains from a single sample sequenced in a study of blood T cell repertoires in COVID-19. Produced via immunoSEQ multiplex PCR; TCRdb's table is partial and in-frame only. The repertoire consists of 250,000 to 350,000 clones, with 88% occurring once and the leading ten covering roughly 2%. Sequencing was done on a sample of PBMCs or T cells enriched from blood (not recorded which). Receptors were obtained from a woman aged 60-75 years in a cohort exposed to, infected with or recovered from COVID-19 (not recorded which).

V is TRBV5-4 and J is TRBJ2-2; 9 bases align to TRBD2. The CDR3 is 17 residues long. Germline CDR1 is SGHNT and CDR2 is YYREEE (reference sequence). Trimming at V came to 0 bases and at J to 7 bases, leaving 10 bases not matched to a gene. The CDR3 loop is CASSLGLAVVGSGELFF. The CDR3 region has the DNA TGTGCCAGCAGCTTGGGACTAGCGGTCGTCGGAAGCGGGGAGCTGTTTTTT.

The chain has TRBV27 and TRBJ1-4; D is unclear. V lost 3 bases, J lost 8 bases, and 10 bases lay in between. The CDR3 spans 13 residues. Germline CDR1 is MNHEY and CDR2 is SMNVEV (reference sequence). The CDR3 DNA follows: TGTGCCAGCAGTTTCGCGGTTAGGGAAAAACTGTTTTTT. Translation gives CASSFAVREKLFF.

The chain links TRBV5-4 to TRBJ2-5, with TRBD2 as a possible D gene (6 bases). The CDR3 has 14 amino acids. V was clipped by 2 bases and J by 1 base, with 9 bases between them. The germline gives CDR1 SGHNT, CDR2 YYREEE (reference sequence). The CDR3 sequence: CASSFQGLQETQYF. The CDR3 DNA reads as TGTGCCAGCAGCTTCCAGGGACTCCAAGAGACCCAGTACTTC.

This chain uses TRBV7-3 with TRBJ2-1, with TRBD2 identical over 8 bases. The CDR3 totals 19 residues. Per the germline V gene, CDR1 is SGHTA and CDR2 is FQGTGA. V shed 5 bases and J 0 bases; nucleotides not matched to a gene: 15. CDR3 sequence: CASSPTSEEPPSSYNEQFF. CDR3 coding DNA: TGTGCCAGCAGCCCGACTAGCGAGGAACCCCCAAGCTCCTACAATGAGCAGTTCTTC. The full variable domain, rest sourced from reference TRBV7-3 and TRBJ2-1, is GAGVSQTPSNKVTEKGKYVELRCDPISGHTALYWYRQSLGQGPEFLIYFQGTGAADDSGLPNDRFFAVRPEGSVSTLKIQRTERGDSAVYLCASSPTSEEPPSSYNEQFFGPGTRLTVL.

This rearrangement joins TRBV4-1 to TRBJ2-1, with 8 positions matching TRBD1. V lost 1 base and J lost 1; bases outside the gene matches: 3. CDR3 size: 16 residues. From germline, CDR1 is MGHRA and CDR2 YSYEKL. The CDR3 DNA is TGCGCCAGCAGCCAAGGCTGGACAGGGTCCTACAATGAGCAGTTCTTC. Translated: CASSQGWTGSYNEQFF.

This chain links TRBV5-1 with TRBJ1-5, with D possibly being TRBD1 (6 bases). This CDR3 region has 15 residues. Per germline, CDR1 SGHRS and CDR2 YFSETQ. Trimming removed 5 bases at V and 5 bases at J, with 17 bases between. CDR3 loop: CASRSGTLDHQPQHF. For the CDR3, the DNA is TGCGCCAGCAGGTCCGGGACACTGGATCATCAGCCCCAGCATTTT.

This chain connects TRBV7-2 to TRBJ2-1, with 8 bases aligning to TRBD1. J gave up 4 bases and V 5 bases, and 7 bases lay outside the gene matches. CDR3 length: 15 amino acids. The germline gives CDR1 SGHTA, CDR2 FQGNSA. The CDR3 protein is CASSENRGSYNEQFF. In nucleotides, the CDR3 is TGTGCCAGCAGCGAAAACAGGGGGAGTTACAATGAGCAGTTCTTC.

Here the CDR3 reads CASRTTGANTEAFF. CDR3 DNA sequence: TGTGCCAGTCGGACGACAGGGGCGAACACTGAAGCTTTCTTT. V and J are TRBV2 and TRBJ1-1; 8 bases map to TRBD1. Germline V gene data show CDR1 as SNHLY and CDR2 as FYNNEI. The CDR3 length is 14 residues. V shed 9 bases, J shed 1 base, and the junction held 7 bases outside the gene matches.